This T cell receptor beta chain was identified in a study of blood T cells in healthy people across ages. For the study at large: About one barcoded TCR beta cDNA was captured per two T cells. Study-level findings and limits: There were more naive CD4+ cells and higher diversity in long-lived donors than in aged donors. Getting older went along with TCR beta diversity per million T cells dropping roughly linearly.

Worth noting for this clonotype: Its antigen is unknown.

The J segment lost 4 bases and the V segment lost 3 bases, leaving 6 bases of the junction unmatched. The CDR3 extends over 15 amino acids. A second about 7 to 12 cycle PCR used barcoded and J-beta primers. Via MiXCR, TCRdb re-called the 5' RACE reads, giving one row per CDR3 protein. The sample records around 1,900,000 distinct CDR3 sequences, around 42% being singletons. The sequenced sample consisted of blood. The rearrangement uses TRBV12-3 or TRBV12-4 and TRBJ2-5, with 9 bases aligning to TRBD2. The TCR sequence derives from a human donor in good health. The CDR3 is CASSLLAGVAETQYF. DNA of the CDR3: TGTGCCAGCAGTTTGTTAGCGGGGGTAGCAGAGACCCAGTACTTC.